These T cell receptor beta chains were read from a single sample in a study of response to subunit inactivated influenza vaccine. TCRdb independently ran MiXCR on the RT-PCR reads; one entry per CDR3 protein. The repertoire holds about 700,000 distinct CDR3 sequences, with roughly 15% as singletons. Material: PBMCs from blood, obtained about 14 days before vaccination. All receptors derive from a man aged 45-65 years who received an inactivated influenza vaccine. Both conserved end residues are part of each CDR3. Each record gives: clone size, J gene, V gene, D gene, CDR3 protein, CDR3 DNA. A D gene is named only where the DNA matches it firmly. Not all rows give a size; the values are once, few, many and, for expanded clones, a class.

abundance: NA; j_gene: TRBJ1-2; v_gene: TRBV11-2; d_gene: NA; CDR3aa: CASSHGRGGHLYGYTF; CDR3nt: TGTGCCAGCAGCCACGGTCGTGGGGGCCACCTCTATGGCTACACCTTC
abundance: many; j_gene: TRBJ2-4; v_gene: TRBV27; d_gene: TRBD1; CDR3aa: CASSLGTGNIQYF; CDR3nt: TGTGCCAGCAGTTTGGGGACAGGGAACATTCAGTACTTC
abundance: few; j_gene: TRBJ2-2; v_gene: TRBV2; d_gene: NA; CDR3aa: CASRGTGAGELFF; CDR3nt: TGTGCCAGCAGGGGGACGGGAGCGGGGGAGCTGTTTTTT
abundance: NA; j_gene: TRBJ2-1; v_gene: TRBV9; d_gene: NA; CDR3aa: CASSIGGATSYNEQFF; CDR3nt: TGTGCCAGCAGCATTGGGGGAGCTACCAGCTACAATGAGCAGTTCTTC
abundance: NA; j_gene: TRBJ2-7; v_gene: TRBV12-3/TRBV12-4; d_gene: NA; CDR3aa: CASSPTRFVEQYF; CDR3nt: TGTGCCAGCAGTCCGACTAGATTCGTGGAGCAGTACTTC
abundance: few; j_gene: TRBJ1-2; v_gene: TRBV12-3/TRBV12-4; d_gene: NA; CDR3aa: CASSPRTERGYTF; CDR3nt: TGTGCCAGCAGTCCCCGGACAGAGAGGGGCTACACCTTC
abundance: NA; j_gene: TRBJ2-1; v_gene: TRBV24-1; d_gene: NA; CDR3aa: CATRPSRAGTNEQFF; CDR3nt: TGTGCCACCAGACCATCTCGCGCAGGTACTAATGAGCAGTTCTTC
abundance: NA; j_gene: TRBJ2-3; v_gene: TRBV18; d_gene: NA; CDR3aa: CASSKDLTDTQYF; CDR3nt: TGTGCCAGCTCAAAAGACTTGACAGATACGCAGTATTTT
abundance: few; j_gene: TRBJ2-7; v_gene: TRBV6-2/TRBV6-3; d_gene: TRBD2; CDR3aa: CASGTQLAGVKYEQYF; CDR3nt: TGTGCCAGCGGAACCCAGCTAGCGGGAGTAAAGTACGAGCAGTACTTC
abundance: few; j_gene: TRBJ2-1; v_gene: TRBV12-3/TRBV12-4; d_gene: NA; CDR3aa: CASSLQSGRRFYNEQFF; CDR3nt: TGTGCCAGCAGTTTACAAAGCGGGCGCAGGTTCTACAATGAGCAGTTCTTC
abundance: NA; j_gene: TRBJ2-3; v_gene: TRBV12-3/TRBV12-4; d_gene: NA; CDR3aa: CASSLLAGTRTDTQYF; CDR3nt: TGTGCCAGCAGTTTATTGGCGGGAACACGCACAGATACGCAGTATTTT
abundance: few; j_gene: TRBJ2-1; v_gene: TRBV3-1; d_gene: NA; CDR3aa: CASSQDLFTYNEQFF; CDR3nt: TGTGCCAGCAGCCAAGATTTGTTCACTTACAATGAGCAGTTCTTC
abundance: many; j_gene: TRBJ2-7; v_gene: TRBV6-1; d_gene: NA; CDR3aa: CASSRSGVSYEQYF; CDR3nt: TGTGCCAGCAGTCGCTCAGGGGTTTCCTACGAGCAGTACTTC
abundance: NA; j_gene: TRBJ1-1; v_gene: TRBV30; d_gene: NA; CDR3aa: CAWSASVGAFF; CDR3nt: TGTGCCTGGAGTGCGAGTGTGGGAGCTTTCTTT
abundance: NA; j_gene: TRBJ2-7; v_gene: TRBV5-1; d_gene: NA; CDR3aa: CASSLVSDYEQYF; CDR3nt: TGCGCCAGCAGCTTGGTTTCGGACTACGAGCAGTACTTC
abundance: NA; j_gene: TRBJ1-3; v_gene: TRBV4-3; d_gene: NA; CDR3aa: CASSPLGSSGNTIYF; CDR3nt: TGCGCCAGCAGCCCCCTAGGCAGCTCTGGAAACACCATATATTTT
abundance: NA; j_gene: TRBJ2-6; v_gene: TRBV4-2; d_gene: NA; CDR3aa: CASSQAPKSGANVLTF; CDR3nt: TGTGCCAGCAGCCAAGCTCCCAAGTCTGGGGCCAACGTCCTGACTTTC
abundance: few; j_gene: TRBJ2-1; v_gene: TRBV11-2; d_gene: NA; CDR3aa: CASSLRAYNEQFF; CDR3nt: TGTGCCAGCAGCCTACGGGCCTACAATGAGCAGTTCTTC
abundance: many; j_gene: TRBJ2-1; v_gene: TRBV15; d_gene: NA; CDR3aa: CATSRDPGRPRNEQFF; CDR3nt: TGTGCCACCAGCAGAGATCCGGGGCGCCCGCGGAATGAGCAGTTCTTC
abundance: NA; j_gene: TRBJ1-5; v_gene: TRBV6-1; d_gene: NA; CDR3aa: CASTRTGGDNQPQHF; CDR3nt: TGTGCCAGCACCCGGACGGGAGGAGACAATCAGCCCCAGCATTTT
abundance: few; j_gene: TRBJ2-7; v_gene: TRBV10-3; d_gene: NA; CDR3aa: CAIRDREGAYEQYF; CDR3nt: TGTGCCATCAGGGACAGGGAGGGGGCCTACGAGCAGTACTTC